A selection of T cell receptor beta chains follows, all from one sample in a study of immune cell composition in non-small cell lung cancer. Profiled with immunoSEQ multiplex PCR; TCRdb holds only in-frame clones, not every one. The top ten clones hold approximately 12% of a sample with around 3,000 clones, roughly 82% of them seen once. The source material was lung tumor tissue. The receptors shown here come from a human donor with non-small cell lung cancer. CDR3s include the opening cysteine and the closing phenylalanine or tryptophan. A D gene is named only where the DNA matches it firmly. Only some rows state a clone size, as once, few, many or a class for expanded clones.

D: NA; V: TRBV11-1; size: NA; J: TRBJ1-4; DNA: TGTGCCAGCAGCTTAGGAGGGAGGCAATCGACTAATGAAAAACTGTTTTTT; CDR3: CASSLGGRQSTNEKLFF
D: NA; V: TRBV10-3; size: NA; J: TRBJ2-1; DNA: TGTGCCATCAGAGATACTAGTAATGAGCAGTTCTTC; CDR3: CAIRDTSNEQFF
D: TRBD1; V: TRBV9; size: NA; J: TRBJ2-7; DNA: TGTGCCAGCAGCGCGAGACCGGGACAGGGGGCTGACGAGCAGTACTTC; CDR3: CASSARPGQGADEQYF
D: NA; V: TRBV2; size: NA; J: TRBJ1-1; DNA: TGTGCCAGTCTTGTCCCGGGACACAAGAACACTGAAGCTTTCTTT; CDR3: CASLVPGHKNTEAFF
D: NA; V: TRBV14; size: NA; J: TRBJ1-4; DNA: TGTGCCAGCAGCCAAGGACTTAATGAAAAACTGTTTTTT; CDR3: CASSQGLNEKLFF
D: TRBD2; V: TRBV2; size: once; J: TRBJ2-5; DNA: TGTGCCAGCAGTGGACTAGCCTACCAAGAGACCCAGTACTTC; CDR3: CASSGLAYQETQYF
D: TRBD1; V: TRBV9; size: NA; J: TRBJ1-2; DNA: TGTGCCAGCAGCGTAGGGGACAGGGTATCCTATGGCTACACCTTC; CDR3: CASSVGDRVSYGYTF
D: NA; V: TRBV15; size: few; J: TRBJ2-1; DNA: TGTGCCACCAGCAGTAACATGGGGGGTATCTACAATGAGCAGTTCTTC; CDR3: CATSSNMGGIYNEQFF
D: TRBD1; V: TRBV29-1; size: NA; J: TRBJ1-2; DNA: TGCAGCGTTGCCCAGGACAGGTCCTATGGCTACACCTTC; CDR3: CSVAQDRSYGYTF
D: TRBD1; V: TRBV11-3; size: large; J: TRBJ2-3; DNA: TGTGCCAGCAGCTCCCTACCCGGACAGGGAAATAGCACAGATACGCAGTATTTT; CDR3: CASSSLPGQGNSTDTQYF
D: TRBD1; V: TRBV5-1; size: NA; J: TRBJ1-2; DNA: TGCGCCAGCAGCTTGGGAGGGGGCCATGGCTACACCTTC; CDR3: CASSLGGGHGYTF
D: TRBD2; V: TRBV5-1; size: NA; J: TRBJ2-3; DNA: TGCGCCAGCAGCATGGGACTAGCGGGGCTCGGGAGCACAGATACGCAGTATTTT; CDR3: CASSMGLAGLGSTDTQYF
D: TRBD2; V: TRBV11-1; size: NA; J: TRBJ2-3; DNA: TGTGCCAGCAGCTTATCTAGCGGGAACCAGGATACGCAGTATTTT; CDR3: CASSLSSGNQDTQYF
D: TRBD1; V: TRBV7-8; size: few; J: TRBJ1-5; DNA: TGTGCCAGCAGCTTAGGTCAGGGGGCTAGCCAGCCCCAGCATTTT; CDR3: CASSLGQGASQPQHF
D: NA; V: TRBV5-1; size: NA; J: TRBJ2-7; DNA: TGCGCCAGCAGCCCCCTCGCCTCGGGACAACAGTACTTC; CDR3: CASSPLASGQQYF
D: NA; V: TRBV18; size: NA; J: TRBJ1-3; DNA: TGTGCCACCCGCCTGACATCGGTAGTCCAGGACACCATATATTTT; CDR3: CATRLTSVVQDTIYF
D: TRBD2; V: TRBV29-1; size: large; J: TRBJ2-7; DNA: TGCAGCGTTTACGGGACTAGCGGATACGAGCAGTACTTC; CDR3: CSVYGTSGYEQYF
D: NA; V: TRBV18; size: NA; J: TRBJ1-2; DNA: TGTGCCAGCTCATCCTCTTCTGGGGGGGACTATGGCTACACCTTC; CDR3: CASSSSSGGDYGYTF
D: TRBD1; V: TRBV28; size: NA; J: TRBJ1-1; DNA: TGTGCCAGCAGTTCCCCAGGGGGGTACACTGAAGCTTTCTTT; CDR3: CASSSPGGYTEAFF
D: NA; V: TRBV6-5; size: NA; J: TRBJ1-1; DNA: TGTGCCAGCAGAGATTACAGAGACACTGAAGCTTTCTTT; CDR3: CASRDYRDTEAFF
D: TRBD1; V: TRBV28; size: NA; J: TRBJ2-7; DNA: TGTGCCAGCAGTTGGCCTGGGACAGTCGAGCAGTACTTC; CDR3: CASSWPGTVEQYF
D: NA; V: TRBV19; size: NA; J: TRBJ2-1; DNA: TGTGCCAGTAGTATAGCCAGGGTAAATGAGCAGTTCTTC; CDR3: CASSIARVNEQFF
D: TRBD1; V: TRBV6-1; size: NA; J: TRBJ1-2; DNA: TGTGCCAGCAGTCGGCAGGGGGGCCATAACTATGGCTACACCTTC; CDR3: CASSRQGGHNYGYTF
D: NA; V: TRBV6-1; size: NA; J: TRBJ1-5; DNA: TGTGCCAGCAGTGAATCCGAGTTCCAGCCCCAGCATTTT; CDR3: CASSESEFQPQHF
D: NA; V: TRBV6-1; size: NA; J: TRBJ2-4; DNA: TGTGCCAGCACCGCACGGGGTGGGGTGGGCATTCAGTACTTC; CDR3: CASTARGGVGIQYF
D: TRBD2; V: TRBV4-3; size: NA; J: TRBJ2-7; DNA: TGCGCCAGCAGCCCCGGGGGGGGCAGCGCCTACGAGCAGTACTTC; CDR3: CASSPGGGSAYEQYF
D: TRBD1; V: TRBV18; size: NA; J: TRBJ1-5; DNA: TGTGCCAGCTCACAGAGCGACAGGGGGGCCAATCAGCCCCAGCATTTT; CDR3: CASSQSDRGANQPQHF
D: NA; V: TRBV30; size: once; J: TRBJ1-5; DNA: TGTGCCTGGAGGCCTCGAGGGGGTCTGGGCAATCAGCCCCAGCATTTT; CDR3: CAWRPRGGLGNQPQHF
D: NA; V: TRBV19; size: NA; J: TRBJ2-7; DNA: TGTGCCAGTAGTGAGGTGAGTCGGGCCTACGAGCAGTACTTC; CDR3: CASSEVSRAYEQYF
D: TRBD2; V: TRBV9; size: once; J: TRBJ2-5; DNA: TGTGCCAGCAGCCTCCGACTAGCGGGAGGGGGAGAGACCCAGTACTTC; CDR3: CASSLRLAGGGETQYF
D: NA; V: TRBV4-1; size: NA; J: TRBJ1-1; DNA: TGCGCCAGCAGCCAAGTTGCGCAGGGCAAAAAGTCGGCTTTCTTT; CDR3: CASSQVAQGKKSAFF
D: TRBD1; V: TRBV7-2; size: NA; J: TRBJ2-7; DNA: TGTGCCAGCAGCTTAGGGACAGGGAGCCATCGGGACGAGCAGTACTTC; CDR3: CASSLGTGSHRDEQYF
D: TRBD1; V: TRBV30; size: NA; J: TRBJ2-5; DNA: TGTGCCTGGAGTCGTCCCGGGACAGGGATCGGTCCGGAAACCCAGTACTTC; CDR3: CAWSRPGTGIGPETQYF
D: TRBD2; V: TRBV6-1; size: NA; J: TRBJ2-3; DNA: TGTGCCAGCTGCGGGAGGCCGGGGGATACGCAGTATTTT; CDR3: CASCGRPGDTQYF
D: TRBD1; V: TRBV9; size: NA; J: TRBJ1-1; DNA: TGTGCCAGCGGCCACAGGGGTGGGACTGAAGCTTTCTTT; CDR3: CASGHRGGTEAFF
D: NA; V: TRBV11-3; size: NA; J: TRBJ1-5; DNA: TGTGCCAGCAGCGAGGGGACTGAAGGTCAGCCCCAGCATTTT; CDR3: CASSEGTEGQPQHF
D: TRBD2; V: TRBV7-2; size: NA; J: TRBJ2-3; DNA: TGTGCCAGCAGCCCGGGGGCCGGGACTAGCGCCACAGATACGCAGTATTTT; CDR3: CASSPGAGTSATDTQYF
D: NA; V: TRBV19; size: few; J: TRBJ1-1; DNA: TGTGCCAGTAGATTCGGGGGTGCGGCTTTCTTT; CDR3: CASRFGGAAFF
D: NA; V: TRBV11-3; size: NA; J: TRBJ2-1; DNA: TGTGCCAGCAGCCGCTCCAGCGGGCGCGGATACAATGAGCAGTTCTTC; CDR3: CASSRSSGRGYNEQFF
D: NA; V: TRBV15; size: NA; J: TRBJ2-7; DNA: TGTGCCACCAGCAGAGGGTTGGGTCTAGGTTACGAGCAGTACTTC; CDR3: CATSRGLGLGYEQYF